Reported below is one T cell receptor beta chain. Its antigen target is currently unknown. It has no much larger one-base neighbor in the sample; base qualities were not kept. The entry originates in a study of TIL therapy for anti-PD-1-resistant metastatic lung cancer (dated by TCRdb to 2020 to 2023). Looking at the study overall: A median age of roughly 54 years (range roughly 35-75) and a median tumor PD-L1 proportion score of 6% were recorded among enrolled patients. The cohort was predominantly lung adenocarcinoma, with several EGFR-mutant and two ALK-rearranged tumors, and half of patients were current or former smokers. Across the cohort, whole-exome sequencing showed a median non-synonymous tumor mutation burden of roughly 1.5 mutations per megabase. T cell receptor beta sequencing of tumor and peripheral blood served to follow clonotypes across the tumor, the expanded TIL product, and serial blood samples.

The germline V gene sets CDR1 to MNHEY and CDR2 to SVGAGI. Trimming costs V 7 bases and J 0 bases, and their ends lie 10 bases apart. CDR3 length: 14 amino acids, cysteine to phenylalanine. Of the read, only the CDR3 DNA is kept; its 42 bases are in frame from base 1. TCR beta CDR3 regions were amplified from genomic DNA with the immunoSEQ v3 hsTCRB kit using bias-controlled multiplex PCR. The TCR libraries were sequenced on an Illumina NextSeq 500 to roughly 1.8 million read pairs for survey level or about 5-6.5 million read pairs for deep level. Per the source publication's procedure: The immunoSEQ Analyzer software assigned V, D and J genes, filtered out non-productive sequences, and reported clonality. Repertoires were compared using productive Simpson clonality and Morisita overlap index of productive TRB rearrangements between infused TIL and blood. TCRdb's version of the immuneACCESS table is confined to in-frame rearrangements and falls short of the full clone set. An unresolved V gene accounts for under half of the shortfall where checked; the remainder is of unknown origin. That table furnishes V, J and clone size, whereas the DNA furnished D and trimming. This sample has around 26,000 clones in its table, and roughly 69% of those were observed once. The top ten clones comprise 16% of the sample.

Study-wide conclusions, independent of this receptor: Generalizability was limited because the cohort was highly selected, with more treatment-naive, never-smoker and oncogene-addicted patients included than is typical. The study protocol defined all tumor marker inferences as exploratory. Higher clonality and lower diversity were observed in expanded TIL cultures than in baseline intratumoral T cells (median clonality around 6% vs 30%, p < 0.0001). High clonal turnover was observed in TIL culture, with many enriched product clones not detected in the baseline tumor, which suggested clonal contraction rather than faithful expansion.

Explained via the paper, the time point label denotes: pre-treatment sample, taken before nivolumab and TIL therapy. The baseline tumor samples, taken from the same resection that was used to grow TIL, were excised metastases, most often pleural nodules or supraclavicular lymph nodes. Tumors were harvested prior to any PD-1/PD-L1 blockade, after which nivolumab was administered to patients, and lymphodepletion, expanded TIL infusion and IL-2 were given to patients who progressed. Adults with stage 4 NSCLC were enrolled in a dual-center phase I trial from late 2017 to January 2020. The samples were obtained from a phase I trial that was single-arm and open-label and tested tumor-infiltrating lymphocyte therapy combined with nivolumab in advanced non-small cell lung cancer. Portions of each resected tumor were snap-frozen in liquid nitrogen and stored at -80 °C. Tumor regions of interest were chosen on H&E sections by laser-capture macrodissection, pulverized into about 16 mg aliquots, and extracted with Qiagen Allprep kits.

The receptor comes from a woman between 30 and 79 years old with non-small cell lung cancer. The chain uses TRBV6-5 and TRBJ1-3, with the D gene too uncertain to name. The sequencing used tumor tissue, collected at baseline. The nucleotides read TGTGCCAGCACTACAAGGAGCTCTGGAAACACCATATATTTT. The resulting protein is CASTTRSSGNTIYF.